One and the same sample provided the 27 T cell receptor beta chains below, sequenced in a study of PD-1 blockade in classical Hodgkin lymphoma. Every patient was affected by relapse after autologous stem cell transplantation, while exposure to brentuximab vedotin was not uniform. Sequencing was performed with immunoSEQ multiplex PCR; in TCRdb, only in-frame clones are kept and a portion is missing. Among tens of thousands of clones listed, around 67% were seen once. The starting material was peripheral blood mononuclear cells (PBMCs), obtained before the second cycle of nivolumab. The receptors stem from a human donor with classical Hodgkin lymphoma.

The gene calls are TRBV2 and TRBJ2-7; D not resolved. Per germline, CDR1 SNHLY and CDR2 FYNNEI. The V gene lost 4 bases and the J gene lost 2 bases, with 12 bases spanning the gap. The CDR3 runs 14 residues. The CDR3 is CASSGQIEPYEQYF. DNA for the CDR3: TGTGCCAGCAGTGGACAAATCGAGCCCTACGAGCAGTACTTC.

This clone has just a few counts. CDR3: CASSDFGDRKNIQYF. CDR3 nucleotides: TGCGCCAGCAGCGATTTTGGGGACAGAAAAAACATTCAGTACTTC. The genes are TRBV5-1 and TRBJ2-4; 7 nucleotides line up with TRBD1. This CDR3 is built from 15 residues. Trimming cost V 4 bases and J 4 bases; bases outside gene matches: 8. The germline V gene has CDR1 SGHRS and CDR2 YFSETQ.

This clone has more than one count but fewer than ten. The chain joins TRBV11-2 to TRBJ2-1, with a tentative D call TRBD1 (6 bases). CDR1 is SGHAT, CDR2 FQNNGV, per germline. CDR3 length: 13 residues. V gave up 4 bases and J gave up 13 bases, with 17 bases separating them. CDR3 coding DNA: TGTGCCAGCAGCTCCTTCGCCCTGGGGGCTCAGTTCTTC. This translates into CASSSFALGAQFF.

The gene calls are TRBV11-3 and TRBJ1-5; D ambiguous. The CDR3 contains 13 residues. Trimming left V 5 bases short and J 5 bases short, with 10 bases between. From germline, CDR1 is SGHNT and CDR2 YENEEA. CDR3 bases: TGTGCCAGCAGCACCATATTGGATCAGCCCCAGCATTTT. Its translation is CASSTILDQPQHF.

This CDR3 reads CASSSHGTGLEAFF. The CDR3 region has the DNA TGTGCCAGCAGTTCCCACGGGACAGGGCTTGAAGCTTTCTTT. This sequence joins TRBV6-5 and TRBJ1-1; 9 nucleotides line up with TRBD1. V was pared by 4 bases and J by 7 bases, with 7 bases of the junction left unmatched. This CDR3 is built from 14 residues. Germline assignment: CDR1 MNHEY and CDR2 SVGAGI.

V gene TRBV7-9 combines with J gene TRBJ1-2; 9 bases map to TRBD1. Germline loops: CDR1 SEHNR, CDR2 FQNEAQ (reference sequence). The CDR3 is 13 residues long. Trimming at V came to 3 bases and at J to 8 bases, leaving 4 bases not matched to a gene. The CDR3 loop is CASSLNRGLGYTF. The DNA of the CDR3 is TGTGCCAGCAGCTTGAACAGGGGGCTCGGCTACACCTTC.

The CDR3 region is CASSPLQGLGEKLFF. The CDR3 nucleotides read TGTGCCAGCAGTCCGCTACAGGGGTTGGGTGAAAAACTGTTTTTT. V and J are TRBV28 and TRBJ1-4, with 7 bases lining up with TRBD1. The ends lost 5 bases at V and 7 bases at J; junction bases unmatched: 10. This CDR3 is built from 15 residues. Germline V gives CDR1 MDHEN, CDR2 SYDVKM.

This clone was counted once. V gene TRBV6-1 combines with J gene TRBJ2-3; TRBD2 matches 7 bases. The junction had 4 bases not matched to a gene; V was cut back by 0 bases and J by 4 bases. This CDR3 is built from 15 residues. The V gene's germline CDR1 is MNHNS and CDR2 SASEGT. CDR3 in amino acids: CASSEAGGWADTQYF. CDR3 bases: TGTGCCAGCAGTGAAGCGGGAGGGTGGGCAGATACGCAGTATTTT.

This clone has a handful of counts. The V call is TRBV10-3, the J call TRBJ2-3; perhaps TRBD1 as D (6 bases). CDR1 ENHRY and CDR2 SYGVKD come from the germline V gene. This CDR3 is 14 amino acids long. Deletions cut 0 bases from V and 4 bases from J, with 8 bases between. CDR3 nucleotides: TGTGCCATCAGTGAGTCCAGGGGTTCAGATACGCAGTATTTT. Translation gives CAISESRGSDTQYF.

The chain joins TRBV5-1 to TRBJ2-3; 10 nucleotides align to TRBD2. The CDR3 extends over 16 amino acids. J lost 2 bases, V lost 0 bases, and 3 bases had no gene match. The germline CDR1 and CDR2 sequences are SGHRS and YFSETQ. The CDR3 sequence: CASSLALAGLTDTQYF. DNA for the CDR3: TGCGCCAGCAGCTTGGCACTAGCGGGGCTCACAGATACGCAGTATTTT.

The chain has TRBV19 and TRBJ2-5; weak D call: TRBD2 (7 bases). This CDR3 spans 15 amino acids. V dropped 3 bases and J dropped 4 bases, with 15 bases sitting between them. Germline lookup yields CDR1 LNHDA and CDR2 SQIVND (reference sequence). This CDR3 reads CASSMRGGAGETQYF. The CDR3 DNA reads as TGTGCCAGTAGTATGAGGGGGGGGGCCGGAGAGACCCAGTACTTC.

The rearrangement links TRBV6-1 to TRBJ2-2; D is possibly TRBD1 (6 bases). This CDR3 spans 15 amino acids. Germline CDR1 is MNHNS and CDR2 is SASEGT. V lost 4 bases to trimming and J lost 6 bases, with 15 bases between them. CDR3 nucleotide sequence: TGTGCCAGCAGTGCGGCAAGGGGGTTCCCCGGGGAGCTGTTTTTT. Its translation: CASSAARGFPGELFF.

The chain joins TRBV5-1 to TRBJ2-3; D may be TRBD1 (5 bases). Per germline, CDR1 SGHRS and CDR2 YFSETQ. V lost 1 base, J lost 6 bases, and 12 bases lay in between. This CDR3 region has 14 residues. CDR3 residues: CASSLQGQADTQYF. CDR3 DNA: TGCGCCAGCAGCTTGCAGGGCCAGGCGGATACGCAGTATTTT.

This sequence joins TRBV6-6 and TRBJ1-6; no firm D call. Trimming shortened V by 7 bases and J by 11 bases, and 21 bases separated the two germline ends. Germline V gene data show CDR1 as MNHNY and CDR2 as SVGAGI (reference sequence). This CDR3 has 15 amino acids. As DNA, the CDR3 is TGTGCCAGCACCCTACGGGTCCCCCTTGGGGCACCCCTCCACTTT. This translates into CASTLRVPLGAPLHF.

This chain connects TRBV29-1 to TRBJ2-5; D gene ambiguous. The length of the CDR3 is 12 residues. Trimming took off 3 bases at V and 4 bases at J, with 9 bases between the two ends. Germline CDR1 reads SQVTM; CDR2 reads ANQGSEA. The CDR3 is CSVDSSRETQYF. DNA for the CDR3: TGCAGCGTTGATTCTTCCAGAGAGACCCAGTACTTC.

This clone was recorded only once. The rearrangement links TRBV28 to TRBJ1-6, with 7 bases matching TRBD1. Trimming took 5 bases from V and 7 from J; bases not matched to a gene: 8. Germline V lookup: CDR1 MDHEN, CDR2 SYDVKM. This CDR3 has 15 amino acids. The CDR3, as DNA: TGTGCCAGCAGTCCGGTGGACAGGACAAATTCACCCCTCCACTTT. As protein: CASSPVDRTNSPLHF.

This sequence joins TRBV25-1 and TRBJ2-5; TRBD2 matches at 8 bases. Germline CDR1 reads MGHDK; CDR2 reads SYGVNS. This CDR3 has 15 residues. With 1 base clipped from V and 2 bases from J, the junction kept 3 bases outside the gene matches. CDR3 coding DNA: TGTGCCAGCAGTGAATTTGCGGGGGGACAAGAGACCCAGTACTTC. Translation gives CASSEFAGGQETQYF. The full variable domain, in which reference TRBV25-1 and TRBJ2-5 provide the parts outside the CDR3, is EADIYQTPRYLVIGTGKKITLECSQTMGHDKMYWYQQDPGMELHLIHYSYGVNSTEKGDLSSESTVSRIRTEHFPLTLESARPSHTSQYLCASSEFAGGQETQYFGPGTRLLVL.

The rearrangement uses TRBV28 and TRBJ2-3; D perhaps matches TRBD1 (5 bases). CDR1 is MDHEN, CDR2 SYDVKM, per germline. V lost 3 bases and J 3 bases, leaving 7 bases between the germline ends. The CDR3 consists of 13 residues. The chain's CDR3 is CASSLAGTDTQYF. The CDR3 nucleotides are TGTGCCAGCAGTTTGGCAGGGACAGATACGCAGTATTTT.

This chain connects TRBV5-4 to TRBJ1-2; tentatively, D is TRBD1 (6 bases). CDR3 length: 16 residues. Germline assignment: CDR1 SGHNT and CDR2 YYREEE (reference sequence). Trimming took off 2 bases at V and 4 bases at J, with 18 bases between the two ends. CDR3 in amino acids: CASSFGGGKNRYGYTF. The DNA of the CDR3 is TGTGCCAGCAGCTTTGGGGGGGGCAAAAACCGCTATGGCTACACCTTC.

The CDR3, as DNA: TGTGCCAGCAGCTTAAGTGGAGGCACAGGAAACACCATATATTTT. Translation gives CASSLSGGTGNTIYF. The V gene is TRBV7-3, the J gene TRBJ1-3; no clear D. Germline CDR1 reads SGHTA; CDR2 reads FQGTGA. The CDR3 is 15 amino acids. Trimming cost V 1 base and J 4 bases, with 11 bases left between them.

The V and J genes are TRBV11-3 and TRBJ1-1, with a possible D match to TRBD1 (5 bases). The germline CDR1 and CDR2 sequences are SGHNT and YENEEA. The ends were cut back, 5 bases at V and 6 bases at J, with 13 bases in the middle. This CDR3 contains 13 residues. CDR3 bases: TGTGCCAGCAGCATAATCGCAGGGTCTGAAGCTTTCTTT. Translating it yields CASSIIAGSEAFF.

The table lists this clone with a few counts. J is TRBJ1-1 and V is TRBV25-1; D perhaps matches TRBD1 (5 bases). V was clipped by 3 bases and J by 5 bases, with 13 bases between them. The germline V gene encodes CDR1 MGHDK and CDR2 SYGVNS. This CDR3 is 14 amino acids long. The CDR3 DNA reads as TGTGCCAGCAGTGATCAGCTTAGGGGTACTGAAGCTTTCTTT. Its protein is CASSDQLRGTEAFF. The variable domain in full, with the rest retrieved from reference TRBV25-1 and TRBJ1-1, is EADIYQTPRYLVIGTGKKITLECSQTMGHDKMYWYQQDPGMELHLIHYSYGVNSTEKGDLSSESTVSRIRTEHFPLTLESARPSHTSQYLCASSDQLRGTEAFFGQGTRLTVV.

The chain joins TRBV11-3 to TRBJ2-2; D uncertain. Germline V lookup: CDR1 SGHNT, CDR2 YENEEA. The length of the CDR3 is 15 residues. The V end lost 0 bases, the J end lost 1 base, and 6 bases lay between the germline ends. The CDR3 loop is CASSLDTVNTGELFF. The CDR3 region has the DNA TGTGCCAGCAGCTTAGATACCGTGAACACCGGGGAGCTGTTTTTT. The full variable domain, its missing parts supplied by reference TRBV11-3 and TRBJ2-2, is EAGVVQSPRYKIIEKKQPVAFWCNPISGHNTLYWYLQNLGQGPELLIRYENEEAVDDSQLPKDRFSAERLKGVDSTLKIQPAELGDSAVYLCASSLDTVNTGELFFGEGSRLTVL.

The chain employs TRBV6-6 and TRBJ2-1, with a tentative D call TRBD2 (5 bases). The germline CDR1 and CDR2 sequences are MNHNY and SVGAGI (reference sequence). The CDR3 is made up of 15 amino acids. V was shortened by 6 bases and J by 3 bases, with 15 bases between the two germline ends. The CDR3 protein is CASSPGRPVYNEQFF. The CDR3 DNA reads as TGTGCCAGCAGCCCGGGGAGACCCGTCTACAATGAGCAGTTCTTC.

The chain combines TRBV6-1 with TRBJ2-1; a weak D match, TRBD2 (6 bases). CDR1 is MNHNS, CDR2 SASEGT, per germline. CDR3 size: 15 residues. V lost 3 bases, J lost 7 bases, and 16 bases lay in between. CDR3 DNA: TGTGCCAGCAGTGATCCTACTAGTGGACTAAATGAGCAGTTCTTC. This translates into CASSDPTSGLNEQFF.

This clone was detected only once. The V gene is TRBV7-2, the J gene TRBJ1-2, with TRBD1 identical over 7 bases. The CDR3 sequence is 14 residues long. The V segment lost 7 bases and the J segment 5 bases; nucleotides outside the gene matches: 10. Germline V gives CDR1 SGHTA, CDR2 FQGNSA. The CDR3 coding sequence is TGTGCCAGCACCGGCGGGACAGCGAATTATGGCTACACCTTC. The encoded protein is CASTGGTANYGYTF.

The chain has TRBV7-8 and TRBJ1-2, with D possibly being TRBD1 (6 bases). From germline, CDR1 is SGHVS and CDR2 FQNEAQ. Deletions cut 10 bases from V and 4 bases from J, with 16 bases between. CDR3 size: 13 residues. The CDR3 bases are TGTGCCATCCCCGGGGGCTCCGTCTATGGCTACACCTTC. The encoded protein is CAIPGGSVYGYTF.